The T cell receptor (beta chain) described here comes from a study of OX40 agonist ivuxolimab in advanced cancers. Sequencing used immunoSEQ multiplex PCR; TCRdb keeps in-frame clones, though not all of them. This sample has almost 70,000 clones, with 80% to 95% found just once. The sequencing here drew on CD4+ or CD8+ T cells sorted from blood, taken in a trial of the OX40 agonist ivuxolimab. The clonotype was recovered from an adult with an advanced solid tumor such as melanoma, head and neck, liver or kidney cancer.

The CDR3 nucleotides are TGTGCCAGCACCCCTTCGACAGGGAAGTCGGGGACCCAGTACTTC. Translating gives CASTPSTGKSGTQYF. The V gene is TRBV7-2, the J gene TRBJ2-5; 7 bases are shared with TRBD1. The CDR3 extends over 15 amino acids. The V gene end was trimmed by 7 bases and the J gene end by 7 bases; junction bases not matched to a gene: 15. The germline V gene has CDR1 SGHTA and CDR2 FQGNSA.